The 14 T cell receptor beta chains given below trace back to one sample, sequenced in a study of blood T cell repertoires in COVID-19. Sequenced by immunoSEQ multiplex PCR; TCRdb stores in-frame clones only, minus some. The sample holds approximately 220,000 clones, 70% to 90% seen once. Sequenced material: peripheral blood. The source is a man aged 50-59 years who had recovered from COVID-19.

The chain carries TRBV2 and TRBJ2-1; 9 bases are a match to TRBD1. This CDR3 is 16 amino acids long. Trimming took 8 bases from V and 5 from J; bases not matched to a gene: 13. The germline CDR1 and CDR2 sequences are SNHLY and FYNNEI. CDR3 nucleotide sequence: TGTGCCAGCGGGGAAAACAGGGGGCCTAGCGACAATGAGCAGTTCTTC. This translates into CASGENRGPSDNEQFF.

CDR3 region: CAWNPGGRSTDTQYF. The CDR3 DNA follows: TGTGCCTGGAATCCCGGCGGCCGTAGCACAGATACGCAGTATTTT. The rearrangement uses TRBV30 and TRBJ2-3; D ambiguous. CDR3 length: 15 residues. Per the germline V gene, CDR1 is GTSNPN and CDR2 is SVGIG (reference sequence). V gave up 4 bases and J gave up 0 bases, with 14 bases separating them.

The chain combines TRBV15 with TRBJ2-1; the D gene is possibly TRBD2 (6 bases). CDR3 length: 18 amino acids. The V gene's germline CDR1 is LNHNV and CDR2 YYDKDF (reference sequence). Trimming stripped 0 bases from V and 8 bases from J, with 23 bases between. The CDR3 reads CATSRDGGATRIRDEQFF. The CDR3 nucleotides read TGTGCCACCAGCAGAGATGGCGGTGCGACTAGGATCAGGGATGAGCAGTTCTTC.

The CDR3: CASSIARDTRYNEQFF. CDR3 in DNA: TGTGCCAGTAGTATAGCCCGGGACACACGCTACAATGAGCAGTTCTTC. V and J are TRBV19 and TRBJ2-1; the D gene is possibly TRBD1 (6 bases). The CDR3 has 16 residues. Germline-derived CDR1 and CDR2 are LNHDA and SQIVND (reference sequence). V lost 1 base and J 3 bases, leaving 13 bases between the germline ends.

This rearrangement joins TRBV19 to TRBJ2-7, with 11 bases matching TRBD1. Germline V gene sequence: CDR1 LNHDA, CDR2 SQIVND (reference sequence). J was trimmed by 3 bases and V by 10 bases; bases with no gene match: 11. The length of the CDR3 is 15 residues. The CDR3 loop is CATVSSGTGGYEQYF. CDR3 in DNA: TGTGCCACCGTGAGCTCCGGGACAGGGGGCTACGAGCAGTACTTC.

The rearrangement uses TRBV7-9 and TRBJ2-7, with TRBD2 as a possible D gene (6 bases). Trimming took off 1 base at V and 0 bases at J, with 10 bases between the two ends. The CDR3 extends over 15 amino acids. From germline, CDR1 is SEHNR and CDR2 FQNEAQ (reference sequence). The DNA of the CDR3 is TGTGCCAGCAGCTTAGAGGGGACTGCCTCCTACGAGCAGTACTTC. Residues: CASSLEGTASYEQYF. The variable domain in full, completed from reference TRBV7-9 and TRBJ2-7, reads DTGVSQNPRHKITKRGQNVTFRCDPISEHNRLYWYRQTLGQGPEFLTYFQNEAQLEKSRLLSDRFSAERPKGSFSTLEIQRTEQGDSAMYLCASSLEGTASYEQYFGPGTRLTVT.

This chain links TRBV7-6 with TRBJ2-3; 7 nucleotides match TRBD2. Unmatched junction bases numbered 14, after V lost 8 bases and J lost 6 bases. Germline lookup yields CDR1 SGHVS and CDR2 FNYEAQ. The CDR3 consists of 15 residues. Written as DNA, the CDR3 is TGTGCCAGCGGAGACTCCGGGACTATTACGGATACGCAGTATTTT. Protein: CASGDSGTITDTQYF.

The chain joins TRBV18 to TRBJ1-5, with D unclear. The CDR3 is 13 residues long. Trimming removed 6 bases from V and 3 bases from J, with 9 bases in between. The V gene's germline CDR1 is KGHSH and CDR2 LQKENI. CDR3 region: CASSPTNNQPQHF. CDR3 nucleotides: TGTGCCAGCTCCCCGACAAACAATCAGCCCCAGCATTTT.

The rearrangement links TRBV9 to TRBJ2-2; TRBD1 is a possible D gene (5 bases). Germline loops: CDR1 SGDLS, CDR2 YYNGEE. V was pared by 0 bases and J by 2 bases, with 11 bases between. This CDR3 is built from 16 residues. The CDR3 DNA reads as TGTGCCAGCAGCGTAGGGCTCAGGGCCAACACCGGGGAGCTGTTTTTT. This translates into CASSVGLRANTGELFF.

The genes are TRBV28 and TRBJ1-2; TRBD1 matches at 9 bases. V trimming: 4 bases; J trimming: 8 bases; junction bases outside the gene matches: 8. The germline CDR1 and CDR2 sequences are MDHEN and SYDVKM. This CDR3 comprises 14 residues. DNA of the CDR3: TGTGCCAGCAGTTCTGGGACAGGGATTGGCGGCTACACCTTC. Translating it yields CASSSGTGIGGYTF.

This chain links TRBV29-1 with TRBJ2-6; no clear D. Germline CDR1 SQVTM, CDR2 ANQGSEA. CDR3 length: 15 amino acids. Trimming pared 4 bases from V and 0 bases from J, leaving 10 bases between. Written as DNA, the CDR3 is TGCAGCGTTGTTGAGGCTAGCTCTGGGGCCAACGTCCTGACTTTC. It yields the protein CSVVEASSGANVLTF.

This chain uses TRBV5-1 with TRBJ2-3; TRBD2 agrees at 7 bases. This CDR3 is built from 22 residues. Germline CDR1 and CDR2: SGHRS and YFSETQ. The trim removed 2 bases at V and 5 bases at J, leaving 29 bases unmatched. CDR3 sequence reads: CASSFGGRSFAASGNSGDTQYF. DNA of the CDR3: TGCGCCAGCAGCTTCGGTGGCAGAAGCTTTGCGGCTAGCGGAAACTCCGGAGATACGCAGTATTTT.

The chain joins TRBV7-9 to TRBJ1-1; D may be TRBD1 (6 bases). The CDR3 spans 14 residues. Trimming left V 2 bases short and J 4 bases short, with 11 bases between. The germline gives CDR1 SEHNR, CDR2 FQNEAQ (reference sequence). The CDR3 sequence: CASSLRTATTEAFF. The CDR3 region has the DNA TGTGCCAGCAGCTTAAGGACAGCGACCACTGAAGCTTTCTTT.

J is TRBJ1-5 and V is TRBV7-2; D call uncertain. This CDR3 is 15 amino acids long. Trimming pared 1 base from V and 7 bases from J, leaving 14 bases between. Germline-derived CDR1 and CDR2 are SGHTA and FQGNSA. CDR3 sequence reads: CASSLGGPTRQPQHF. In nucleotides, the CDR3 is TGTGCCAGCAGCTTAGGCGGCCCGACTAGACAGCCCCAGCATTTT. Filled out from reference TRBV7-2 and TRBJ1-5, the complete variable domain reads GAGVSQSPSNKVTEKGKDVELRCDPISGHTALYWYRQSLGQGLEFLIYFQGNSAPDKSGLPSDRFSAERTGGSVSTLTIQRTQQEDSAVYLCASSLGGPTRQPQHFGDGTRLSIL.